This TCR beta chain comes out of a study of T cells in Graves' hyperthyroidism and ophthalmopathy. Study at large: The initial diagnosis was the point when peripheral blood was collected, ahead of any treatment.

This clonotype has just a few counts. One base away lies a much larger clone, so this may be a sequencing read error. Germline V CDR1 and CDR2: SNHLY, FYNNEI. The CDR3 runs to 12 residues. Stable hyperthyroidism: no ophthalmopathy progression over 18 months of follow-up. RNA transcripts yielded amplified TCR beta CDR3 regions. RT-PCR in the first round (using the HTBI primer set) targeted the TCR CDR3. TCRdb re-analysed the multiplex PCR reads in MiXCR, keeping a single row per CDR3 protein. The repertoire holds under 450,000 distinct CDR3 sequences, with around 14% as singletons. The chain links TRBV2 to TRBJ1-2; D not certain. Sequenced input: blood. The sequence derives from a woman under 30 with Graves' hyperthyroidism. The CDR3 sequence is CARAISNYGYAF. The CDR3, as DNA: TGTGCTCGGGCCATATCCAACTATGGCTACGCCTTC.